Shown below are 19 T cell receptor beta chains from a single sample sequenced in a study of T cell responses to AZD1222 COVID-19 vaccine. The protocol was immunoSEQ multiplex PCR, while the TCRdb copy is restricted to in-frame clones and leaves out a portion. Among tens of thousands of clones listed, 84% were seen once. The sample was peripheral blood, taken on day 0 of AZD1222 vaccination. The source is an adult in good health.

In its sample, this clone was seen many times. The chain couples TRBV5-1 to TRBJ1-2; TRBD1 matches at 10 bases. The trim removed 9 bases at V and 3 bases at J, leaving 2 bases unmatched. CDR1 and CDR2 (germline): SGHRS, YFSETQ. The CDR3 is 12 residues long. The CDR3 spells CATGQGDYGYTF. The CDR3 region has the DNA TGCGCCACAGGACAGGGGGACTATGGCTACACCTTC.

The V call is TRBV7-2, the J call TRBJ1-5; D may be TRBD1 (6 bases). The CDR3 is 14 amino acids. Germline CDR1 reads SGHTA; CDR2 reads FQGNSA. V dropped 5 bases and J dropped 7 bases, with 15 bases sitting between them. CDR3 DNA: TGTGCCAGCAGCCCCTCACGGGGGGCCCAGCCCCAGCATTTT. Translation gives CASSPSRGAQPQHF.

This clone was seen only once. The chain uses TRBV13 and TRBJ2-2; the match to TRBD2 covers 9 bases. This CDR3 contains 16 residues. V lost 5 bases to trimming and J lost 0 bases; unmatched junction nucleotides: 4. Germline values: CDR1 PRHDT, CDR2 FYEKMQ (reference sequence). The CDR3 DNA reads TGTGCCAGCAGCCCGGGACTAGCCGCGAACACCGGGGAGCTGTTTTTT. Protein product: CASSPGLAANTGELFF.

The V and J genes are TRBV24-1 and TRBJ2-5; D gene uncertain. V shed 4 bases and J shed 5 bases, with 13 bases lying between them. Germline loops: CDR1 KGHDR, CDR2 SFDVKD. The CDR3 is 14 amino acids. The CDR3 protein is CATSERAFAETQYF. Here the CDR3 DNA reads TGTGCCACCAGTGAAAGGGCCTTCGCGGAGACCCAGTACTTC.

The count of this clone is one. The chain links TRBV6-5 to TRBJ1-6; no clear D gene. Germline V lookup: CDR1 MNHEY, CDR2 SVGAGI. The CDR3 length is 14 residues. Trimming stripped 7 bases from V and 6 bases from J, with 13 bases between. CDR3 bases: TGTGCCAGCAAAATTACCCGGACTAATTCACCCCTCCACTTT. Encoded protein: CASKITRTNSPLHF.

The chain links TRBV5-4 to TRBJ1-2, with 7 bases fitting TRBD1. Germline CDR1 SGHNT, CDR2 YYREEE (reference sequence). The CDR3 runs to 14 residues. Trimming cost V 4 bases and J 5 bases; bases outside gene matches: 8. DNA of the CDR3: TGTGCCAGCAGCCCGACAGGGATTGGGTATGGCTACACCTTC. It is translated as CASSPTGIGYGYTF.

The V gene is TRBV28, the J gene TRBJ1-2; D is undetermined. CDR1 and CDR2 (germline): MDHEN, SYDVKM. Trimming shortened V by 2 bases and J by 4 bases, and 8 bases separated the two germline ends. The CDR3 is 13 residues long. CDR3 amino acids: CASSLRGFYGYTF. The CDR3 coding sequence is TGTGCCAGCAGTTTACGAGGTTTCTATGGCTACACCTTC.

The chain links TRBV7-2 to TRBJ1-4; D not resolved. CDR3 length equals 14 residues. V lost 4 bases and J 8 bases, leaving 14 bases between the germline ends. Germline V gives CDR1 SGHTA, CDR2 FQGNSA. Here the CDR3 DNA reads TGTGCCAGCAGCTCTTACAGTACTTCGGAAAAACTGTTTTTT. It is translated as CASSSYSTSEKLFF.

The chain recombines TRBV7-9 with TRBJ2-7; the D gene is possibly TRBD1 (7 bases). The V gene lost 4 bases and the J gene lost 6 bases, with 10 bases spanning the gap. The CDR3 is made up of 12 amino acids. Germline lookup yields CDR1 SEHNR and CDR2 FQNEAQ (reference sequence). CDR3 in amino acids: CASSYQGGEQYF. The DNA of the CDR3 is TGTGCCAGCAGCTACCAGGGGGGCGAGCAGTACTTC.

V and J are TRBV4-3 and TRBJ2-7, with 9 bases identical to TRBD2. The J segment lost 2 bases and the V segment lost 4 bases, leaving 6 bases of the junction unmatched. CDR1 and CDR2 from the germline V gene are LGHNA and YSLEER. This CDR3 is built from 15 residues. For the CDR3, the DNA is TGCGCCAGCAGCCCCTCTGGCGGGAGGGCCTACGAGCAGTACTTC. Its protein product is CASSPSGGRAYEQYF.

V is TRBV9 and J is TRBJ2-2; unclear D gene. This CDR3 is built from 15 residues. Germline values: CDR1 SGDLS, CDR2 YYNGEE. The V and J ends lost 0 bases and 3 bases respectively, with 9 bases between them. The CDR3 loop reads CASSVGADYTGELFF. The CDR3 bases are TGTGCCAGCAGCGTAGGGGCAGACTACACCGGGGAGCTGTTTTTT.

This clone was detected only once. The chain employs TRBV9 and TRBJ1-4; 9 bases agree with TRBD1. Germline CDR1 reads SGDLS; CDR2 reads YYNGEE. J gave up 7 bases and V 2 bases, and 3 bases lay outside the gene matches. This CDR3 comprises 14 residues. The CDR3 sequence: CASSVTGGGEKLFF. The CDR3 DNA reads as TGTGCCAGCAGCGTTACAGGGGGCGGTGAAAAACTGTTTTTT.

This chain uses TRBV7-3 with TRBJ2-1; 7 nucleotides align to TRBD2. Germline assignment: CDR1 SGHTA and CDR2 FQGTGA. The CDR3 is 16 amino acids. V shed 0 bases and J 2 bases; nucleotides not matched to a gene: 4. The CDR3 loop reads CASSLTIGLAYNEQFF. DNA for the CDR3: TGTGCCAGCAGCTTAACTATCGGACTAGCCTACAATGAGCAGTTCTTC.

The chain is built from TRBV7-9 and TRBJ2-3; 14 bases are shared with TRBD2. V lost 0 bases, J lost 3 bases, and 5 bases stayed unmatched. The CDR3 has 18 residues. Looked up from germline, CDR1 is SEHNR and CDR2 is FQNEAQ (reference sequence). In DNA form, the CDR3 reads TGTGCCAGCAGCTTAGCGGAGGGACTAGCGGGAGTGACAGATACGCAGTATTTT. Amino acid sequence: CASSLAEGLAGVTDTQYF.

CDR3 nucleotides: TGTGCCAGCAGCGTAGGTTGGGGGTCAGGAAACACCATATATTTT. Its protein is CASSVGWGSGNTIYF. This chain joins TRBV9 and TRBJ1-3; D is perhaps TRBD1 (5 bases). The CDR3 consists of 15 residues. From germline, CDR1 is SGDLS and CDR2 YYNGEE. With 0 bases removed from V and 4 bases from J, the gap between germline ends came to 11 bases.

Only a few counts were recorded for this clone. The J gene is TRBJ1-2, the V gene TRBV5-6; no firm D call. With 0 bases removed from V and 4 bases from J, the gap between germline ends came to 7 bases. This CDR3 is 13 amino acids long. Per the germline V gene, CDR1 is SGHDT and CDR2 is YYEEEE. The CDR3 is CASSLVTAYGYTF. The CDR3 DNA is TGTGCCAGCAGCTTGGTAACAGCCTATGGCTACACCTTC.

The chain has TRBV29-1 and TRBJ1-1, with D possibly TRBD1 on 5 matching bases. This CDR3 is built from 12 residues. V was trimmed by 4 bases and J by 6 bases, leaving 12 bases between them. Germline V lookup: CDR1 SQVTM, CDR2 ANQGSEA. The CDR3 DNA follows: TGCAGCGTTGGCTCTGGGGGATCTGAAGCTTTCTTT. Amino acids: CSVGSGGSEAFF.

V gene TRBV10-2 combines with J gene TRBJ2-7; 9 bases agree with TRBD2. Germline V CDR1 and CDR2: WSHSY, SAAADI. V lost 2 bases, J lost 3 bases, and 2 bases stayed unmatched. The CDR3 sequence is 14 residues long. In DNA, the CDR3 is TGCGCCAGCAGTGAGCGACTAGCGGACTACGAGCAGTACTTC. Residues: CASSERLADYEQYF.

This clone appeared a few times. This chain joins TRBV7-9 and TRBJ2-7; the D gene is possibly TRBD1 (6 bases). This CDR3 contains 14 residues. Per germline, CDR1 SEHNR and CDR2 FQNEAQ (reference sequence). Trimming pared 4 bases from V and 1 base from J, leaving 11 bases between. CDR3 sequence reads: CASSSAGVSYEQYF. CDR3 nucleotide sequence: TGTGCCAGCAGCTCGGCAGGGGTTTCCTACGAGCAGTACTTC.